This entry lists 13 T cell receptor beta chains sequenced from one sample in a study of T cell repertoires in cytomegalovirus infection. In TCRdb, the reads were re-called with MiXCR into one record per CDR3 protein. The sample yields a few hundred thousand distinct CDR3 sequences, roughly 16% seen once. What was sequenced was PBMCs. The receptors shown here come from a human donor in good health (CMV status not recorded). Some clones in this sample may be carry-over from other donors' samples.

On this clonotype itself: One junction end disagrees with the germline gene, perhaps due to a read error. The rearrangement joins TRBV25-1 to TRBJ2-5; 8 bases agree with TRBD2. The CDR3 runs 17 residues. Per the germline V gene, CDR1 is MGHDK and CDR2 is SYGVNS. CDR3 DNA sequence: TGTGCCAGCAGTGAGCCCCCCGCAGCGGGGGCGGAGGAGACCCAGTGCTTC. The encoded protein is CASSEPPAAGAEETQCF.

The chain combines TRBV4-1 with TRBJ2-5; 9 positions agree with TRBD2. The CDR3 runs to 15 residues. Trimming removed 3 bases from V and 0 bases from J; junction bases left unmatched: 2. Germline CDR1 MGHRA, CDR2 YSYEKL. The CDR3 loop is CASSQAGGYQETQYF. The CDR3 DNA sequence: TGCGCCAGCAGCCAGGCGGGGGGGTACCAAGAGACCCAGTACTTC.

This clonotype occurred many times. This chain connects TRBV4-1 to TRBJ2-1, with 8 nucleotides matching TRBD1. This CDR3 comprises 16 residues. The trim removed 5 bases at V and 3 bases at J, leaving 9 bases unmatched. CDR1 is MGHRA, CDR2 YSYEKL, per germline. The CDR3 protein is CASSFPGTGIYNEQFF. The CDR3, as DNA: TGCGCCAGCAGCTTTCCGGGGACAGGAATCTACAATGAGCAGTTCTTC.

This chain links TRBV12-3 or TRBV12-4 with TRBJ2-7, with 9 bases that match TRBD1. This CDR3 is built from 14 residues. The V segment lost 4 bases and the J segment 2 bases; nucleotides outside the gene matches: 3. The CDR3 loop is CASSWTGVAYEQYF. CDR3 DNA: TGTGCCAGCAGTTGGACAGGGGTTGCCTACGAGCAGTACTTC.

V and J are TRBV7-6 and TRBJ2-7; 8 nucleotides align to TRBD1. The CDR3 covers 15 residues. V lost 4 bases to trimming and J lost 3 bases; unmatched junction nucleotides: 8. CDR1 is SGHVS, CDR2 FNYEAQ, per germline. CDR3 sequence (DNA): TGTGCCAGCAGCTCAGGACAGGGTTTTGACTACGAGCAGTACTTC. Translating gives CASSSGQGFDYEQYF.

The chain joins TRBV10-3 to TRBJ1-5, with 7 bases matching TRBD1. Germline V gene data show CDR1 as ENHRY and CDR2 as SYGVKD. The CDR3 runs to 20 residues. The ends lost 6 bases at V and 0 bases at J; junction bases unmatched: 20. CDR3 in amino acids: CAISQVHRGGVLYSNQPQHF. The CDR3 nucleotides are TGTGCCATCAGCCAAGTCCACAGGGGAGGAGTTCTCTATAGCAATCAGCCCCAGCATTTT.

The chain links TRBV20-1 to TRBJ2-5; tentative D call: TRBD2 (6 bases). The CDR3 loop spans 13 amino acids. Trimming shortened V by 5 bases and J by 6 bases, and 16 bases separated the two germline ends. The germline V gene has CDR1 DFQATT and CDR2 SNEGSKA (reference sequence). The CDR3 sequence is CSAPTMEGKTQYF. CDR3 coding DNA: TGCAGTGCTCCCACGATGGAGGGAAAGACCCAGTACTTC.

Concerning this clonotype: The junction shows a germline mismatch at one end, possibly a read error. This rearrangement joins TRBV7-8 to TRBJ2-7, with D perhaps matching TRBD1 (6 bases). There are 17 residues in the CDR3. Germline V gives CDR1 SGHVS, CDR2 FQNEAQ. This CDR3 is CAGSLGAGQKNSYEQYF. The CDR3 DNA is TGTGCCGGCAGCTTGGGGGCTGGACAAAAGAACTCCTACGAGCAGTACTTC. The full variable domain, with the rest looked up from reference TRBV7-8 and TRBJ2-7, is GAGVSQSPRYKVAKRGQDVALRCDPISGHVSLFWYQQALGQGPEFLTYFQNEAQLDKSGLPSDRFFAERPEGSVSTLKIQRTQQEDSAVYLCAGSLGAGQKNSYEQYFGPGTRLTVT.

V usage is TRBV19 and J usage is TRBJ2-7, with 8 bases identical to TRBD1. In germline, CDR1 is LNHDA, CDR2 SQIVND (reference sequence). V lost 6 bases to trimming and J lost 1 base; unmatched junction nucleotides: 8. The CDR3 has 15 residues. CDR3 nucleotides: TGTGCCAGTAGCCAAGGGGGACAGGCATCCTACGAGCAGTACTTC. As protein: CASSQGGQASYEQYF.

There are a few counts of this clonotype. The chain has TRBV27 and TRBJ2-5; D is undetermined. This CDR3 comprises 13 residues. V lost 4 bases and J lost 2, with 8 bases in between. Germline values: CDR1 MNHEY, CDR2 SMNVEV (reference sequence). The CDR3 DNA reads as TGTGCCAGCAGTTCATTCTTGCAAGAGACCCAGTACTTC. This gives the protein CASSSFLQETQYF.

The CDR3 DNA reads as TGTGCCAGCAGCAACGGCCGGTATAGCAATCAGCCCCAGCATTTT. Its translation: CASSNGRYSNQPQHF. The genes are TRBV6-2 or TRBV6-3 and TRBJ1-5; D unclear. Germline V CDR1 and CDR2: MNHEY, SVGEGT. The CDR3 totals 15 residues. Deletions cut 6 bases from V and 0 bases from J, with 12 bases between.

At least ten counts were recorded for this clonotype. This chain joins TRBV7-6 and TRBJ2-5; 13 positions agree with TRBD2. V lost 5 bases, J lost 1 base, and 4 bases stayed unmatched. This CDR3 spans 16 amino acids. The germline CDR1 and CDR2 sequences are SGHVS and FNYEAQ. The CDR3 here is CASSQGLAGFQETQYF. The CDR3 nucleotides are TGTGCCAGCAGCCAGGGACTAGCGGGGTTCCAAGAGACCCAGTACTTC. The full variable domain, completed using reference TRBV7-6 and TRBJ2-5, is GAGVSQSPRYKVTKRGQDVALRCDPISGHVSLYWYRQALGQGPEFLTYFNYEAQQDKSGLPNDRFSAERPEGSISTLTIQRTEQRDSAMYRCASSQGLAGFQETQYFGPGTRLLVL.

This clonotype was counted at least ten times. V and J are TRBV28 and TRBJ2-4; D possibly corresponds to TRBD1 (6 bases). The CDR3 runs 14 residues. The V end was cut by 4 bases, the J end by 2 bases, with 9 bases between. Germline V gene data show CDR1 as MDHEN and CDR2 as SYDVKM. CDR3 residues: CASSSGDTKNIQYF. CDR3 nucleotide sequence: TGTGCCAGCAGTTCCGGGGACACCAAAAACATTCAGTACTTC.